A single sample is the source of the 14 T cell receptor beta chains below, sequenced in a study of blood T cell repertoires in COVID-19 (dated by TCRdb to about 2020). Libraries were constructed by the immunoSEQ multiplex PCR assay. What TCRdb holds here is the immuneACCESS table cut down to in-frame rearrangements. Part of the clones is not present; checked against another copy, under half of the missing clones reflect an unresolved V gene, and the others are unexplained. The sample records about 120,000 clones, around 77% of which are singletons. The top ten clones comprise roughly 17% of the sample. Input material: peripheral blood. The receptors originated from a man aged 55 to 70 with active or convalescent COVID-19.

This clone appeared a single time. This chain's CDR3 is CASSFNVQAEGEKLFF. CDR3 DNA: TGTGCCAGCAGCTTCAATGTCCAGGCTGAGGGTGAAAAACTGTTTTTT. The chain recombines TRBV5-5 with TRBJ1-4; no definite D call. CDR1 and CDR2 from the germline V gene are SGHKS and YYEKEE (reference sequence). Between the trimmed V and J ends, which lost 2 bases and 7 bases, there was a span of 18 bases. This CDR3 spans 16 amino acids.

The chain uses TRBV6-5 and TRBJ2-6; TRBD2 might be the D (5 bases). Germline CDR1 and CDR2: MNHEY and SVGAGI. This CDR3 contains 15 residues. Trimming took off 2 bases at V and 2 bases at J, with 7 bases between the two ends. The chain's CDR3 is CASSYAGTGANVLTF. The CDR3 nucleotides read TGTGCCAGCAGTTACGCGGGCACTGGGGCCAACGTCCTGACTTTC.

The gene calls are TRBV3-1 (or the pseudogene TRBV3-2) and TRBJ2-5; 15 bases line up with TRBD2. V lost 2 bases to trimming and J lost 2 bases; unmatched junction nucleotides: 6. In germline, CDR1 is LGHDT, CDR2 YNNKEL (reference sequence). The CDR3 loop spans 18 amino acids. CDR3 nucleotide sequence: TGTGCCAGCAGCCAACCTGGACTAGCGGGAGGGGGGCAAGAGACCCAGTACTTC. Protein sequence: CASSQPGLAGGGQETQYF.

V is TRBV7-8 and J is TRBJ2-5, with TRBD1 identical over 7 bases. This CDR3 contains 18 residues. Germline CDR1 reads SGHVS; CDR2 reads FQNEAQ. J was trimmed by 1 base and V by 3 bases; bases with no gene match: 14. In DNA form, the CDR3 reads TGTGCCAGCAGCTTCCATTACGAACAGGGGCCTTCCCAAGAGACCCAGTACTTC. This codes for CASSFHYEQGPSQETQYF.

The gene calls are TRBV19 and TRBJ1-2, with 7 bases fitting TRBD1. The V gene end was trimmed by 3 bases and the J gene end by 0 bases; junction bases not matched to a gene: 7. Germline-derived CDR1 and CDR2 are LNHDA and SQIVND (reference sequence). This CDR3 is built from 16 residues. Here the CDR3 reads CASSMELDRANYGYTF. For the CDR3, the DNA is TGTGCCAGTAGTATGGAACTCGACAGGGCTAACTATGGCTACACCTTC.

The chain has TRBV6-5 and TRBJ2-1; possible D gene TRBD2, 5 bases. From germline, CDR1 is MNHEY and CDR2 SVGAGI. Trimming cost V 6 bases and J 9 bases, with 15 bases left between them. The CDR3 extends over 13 amino acids. CDR3 in amino acids: CASRPGSSREQFF. The CDR3 coding sequence is TGTGCCAGCAGACCGGGATCATCGCGTGAGCAGTTCTTC.

In its sample, this clone was seen a few times. The chain employs TRBV7-2 and TRBJ1-2; 9 bases fit TRBD1. The length of the CDR3 is 16 residues. With 2 bases clipped from V and 7 bases from J, the junction kept 11 bases outside the gene matches. Germline CDR1 and CDR2: SGHTA and FQGNSA. CDR3 sequence (DNA): TGTGCCAGCAGCTTATTGGGACAGGGCGGTACGGTTGGCTACACCTTC. As protein: CASSLLGQGGTVGYTF. The full variable domain, completed using reference TRBV7-2 and TRBJ1-2, is GAGVSQSPSNKVTEKGKDVELRCDPISGHTALYWYRQSLGQGLEFLIYFQGNSAPDKSGLPSDRFSAERTGGSVSTLTIQRTQQEDSAVYLCASSLLGQGGTVGYTFGSGTRLTVV.

The chain recombines TRBV4-2 with TRBJ1-3; perhaps TRBD1 as D (6 bases). This CDR3 region has 15 residues. V was clipped by 2 bases and J by 2 bases, with 10 bases between them. Germline CDR1 LGHNA, CDR2 YNFKEQ. CDR3 coding DNA: TGTGCCAGCAGCCAACCGGACAGTACTGGAAACACCATATATTTT. This gives the protein CASSQPDSTGNTIYF.

The chain uses TRBV24-1 and TRBJ1-4; 10 positions match TRBD1. Germline CDR1 is KGHDR and CDR2 is SFDVKD. The CDR3 consists of 15 residues. The trim removed 6 bases at V and 8 bases at J, leaving 8 bases unmatched. The CDR3 is CATSKSGTGAEKLFF. CDR3 coding DNA: TGTGCCACCAGTAAGTCCGGGACAGGGGCGGAAAAACTGTTTTTT.

V usage is TRBV20-1 and J usage is TRBJ2-1; 7 bases line up with TRBD2. This CDR3 region has 14 residues. Germline CDR1 reads DFQATT; CDR2 reads SNEGSKA (reference sequence). Germline trimming cut 3 bases from V and 6 bases from J; bases unmatched to any gene: 8. The CDR3 loop reads CSASTTSRLNEQFF. CDR3 nucleotides: TGCAGTGCTAGTACGACTAGCAGGCTCAATGAGCAGTTCTTC.

The chain recombines TRBV11-1 with TRBJ2-1, with TRBD2 matching 10 bases. After removal of 5 bases from V and 5 bases from J, the junction contained 6 bases not matched to a gene. The CDR3 contains 15 residues. Germline-derived CDR1 and CDR2 are SGHAT and FQDESV (reference sequence). The CDR3 sequence: CASSTTSGKNNEQFF. The CDR3 DNA follows: TGTGCCAGCAGCACAACTAGCGGGAAAAACAATGAGCAGTTCTTC.

CDR3 DNA: TGTGCCAGCATAGCGGGAGGGCCAGGGGATGAGCAGTTCTTC. This encodes CASIAGGPGDEQFF. The rearrangement joins TRBV2 to TRBJ2-1, with 11 nucleotides matching TRBD2. This CDR3 is 14 amino acids long. Germline V lookup: CDR1 SNHLY, CDR2 FYNNEI. The V and J ends lost 7 bases and 8 bases, in that order; junction bases with no gene match: 7.

V usage is TRBV11-2 and J usage is TRBJ1-3; D not resolved. Germline CDR1 reads SGHAT; CDR2 reads FQNNGV. The CDR3 has 14 residues. V was clipped by 1 base and J by 7 bases, with 11 bases between them. As DNA, the CDR3 is TGTGCCAGCAGCTTAGGACTACGGGAGAACACCATATATTTT. Its protein product is CASSLGLRENTIYF.

The rearrangement joins TRBV19 to TRBJ2-3; the match to TRBD2 covers 11 bases. The germline V gene has CDR1 LNHDA and CDR2 SQIVND (reference sequence). CDR3 length equals 15 residues. Losses at the gene ends were 6 bases for V and 4 bases for J; bases not matched to a gene: 6. In DNA form, the CDR3 reads TGTGCCAGTAGGGATAGCGGGAGGGCATCAGATACGCAGTATTTT. The encoded protein is CASRDSGRASDTQYF.